The clone carrying this TCR beta chain was recorded a few times. The antigen is not known. When the RNA was reverse transcribed, random hexamers were used with an input of roughly 0.45 to 1 ug. TCRdb called the immunoSEQ multiplex PCR reads again in MiXCR, with one record for every CDR3 protein. The sample has tens of thousands of distinct CDR3 sequences, roughly 94% seen once. The data derive from a study of CD8 T cells in Susac syndrome. CD8+ and CD4+ T cells were negatively isolated; TEMRA cells were FACS-enriched. V dropped 1 base and J dropped 7 bases, with 5 bases sitting between them. Germline lookup yields CDR1 LGHDT and CDR2 YNNKEL (reference sequence). The CDR3 consists of 11 residues. Overall study results and limits: The CD4+ T cell repertoire of patients with Susac syndrome showed no detectable clonal expansion.

The chain employs TRBV3-1 and TRBJ2-7; tentatively, D is TRBD2 (5 bases). This TCR derives from a human donor with Susac syndrome. Material: CD4+ T cells from PBMCs. CDR3 residues: CASSQGGEQYF. The CDR3 region has the DNA TGTGCCAGCAGCCAAGGCGGGGAGCAGTACTTC.